The next 27 T cell receptor beta chains were all read from a single sample in a study of blood T cells in healthy people across ages. Using a J-beta primer mix together with a sample-barcoded 5' primer, a second PCR was run for about 6 to 11 cycles. TCRdb reprocessed the 5' RACE reads via MiXCR and lists one record per CDR3 protein. Found here are 850,000 to 950,000 distinct CDR3 sequences, under 30% of them singletons; the top ten hold 15% to 20%. What was sequenced was blood. Source of these receptors: a woman of 80 years or more in good health.

The V call is TRBV20-1, the J call TRBJ2-7; the match to TRBD2 covers 13 bases. Looked up from germline, CDR1 is DFQATT and CDR2 is SNEGSKA (reference sequence). The J segment lost 2 bases and the V segment lost 6 bases, leaving 7 bases of the junction unmatched. The CDR3 runs 15 residues. CDR3 coding DNA: TGCAGTGCCCTGATTGGGACTAGCGGGGCCTACGAGCAGTACTTC. Residues: CSALIGTSGAYEQYF.

The rearrangement uses TRBV27 and TRBJ1-1, with D possibly being TRBD1 (6 bases). This CDR3 has 13 amino acids. Per germline, CDR1 MNHEY and CDR2 SMNVEV (reference sequence). Trimming shortened V by 6 bases and J by 5 bases, and 13 bases separated the two germline ends. The CDR3: CASREHRVTEAFF. CDR3 sequence (DNA): TGTGCCAGCAGGGAACACAGGGTGACTGAAGCTTTCTTT.

The chain is built from TRBV20-1 and TRBJ2-2; 8 positions agree with TRBD1. The germline gives CDR1 DFQATT, CDR2 SNEGSKA (reference sequence). This CDR3 is built from 13 residues. J lost 5 bases, V lost 7 bases, and 6 bases had no gene match. CDR3 nucleotides: TGCAGTGTCAACAGGGGGAGGACCGGGGAGCTGTTTTTT. Protein product: CSVNRGRTGELFF.

In this sample, this clonotype turned up many times. The chain joins TRBV4-3 to TRBJ1-2, with D unclear. CDR1 and CDR2 from the germline V gene are LGHNA and YSLEER. The CDR3 length is 14 residues. Trimming took off 0 bases at V and 2 bases at J, with 7 bases between the two ends. The CDR3: CASSQDFGNYGYTF. CDR3 nucleotide sequence: TGCGCCAGCAGCCAAGATTTCGGGAACTATGGCTACACCTTC.

This clonotype came up many times. The chain couples TRBV11-2 to TRBJ2-7; TRBD1 matches at 7 bases. The CDR3 contains 14 residues. V shed 3 bases, J shed 4 bases, and the junction held 6 bases outside the gene matches. Germline V gene lookup returns CDR1 SGHAT and CDR2 FQNNGV. The CDR3 region has the DNA TGTGCCAGCAGCTTGGGTCCACAGGGGTACGAGCAGTACTTC. This codes for CASSLGPQGYEQYF. Looking up the rest from reference TRBV11-2 and TRBJ2-7 gives the full variable domain: EAGVAQSPRYKIIEKRQSVAFWCNPISGHATLYWYQQILGQGPKLLIQFQNNGVVDDSQLPKDRFSAERLKGVDSTLKIQPAKLEDSAVYLCASSLGPQGYEQYFGPGTRLTVT.

V gene TRBV5-8 combines with J gene TRBJ1-2; a possible D gene is TRBD1 (5 bases). The CDR3 has 16 amino acids. Trimming stripped 7 bases from V and 2 bases from J, with 21 bases between. Germline V lookup: CDR1 SGHTS, CDR2 YDEGEE. The CDR3 DNA follows: TGTGCCAGCGGCCTGAGGGGCCCACGGAGGAACTATGGCTACACCTTC. It yields the protein CASGLRGPRRNYGYTF. Supplemented by reference TRBV5-8 and TRBJ1-2, the full variable domain reads EAGVTQSPTHLIKTRGQQATLRCSPISGHTSVYWYQQALGLGLQFLLWYDEGEERNRGNFPPRFSGRQFPNYSSELNVNALELEDSALYLCASGLRGPRRNYGYTFGSGTRLTVV.

This sequence joins TRBV18 and TRBJ2-6; D ambiguous. V was pared by 4 bases and J by 8 bases, with 9 bases between. Germline V lookup: CDR1 KGHSH, CDR2 LQKENI. CDR3 size: 13 residues. In nucleotides, the CDR3 is TGTGCCAGCTCACTCGGCCGGACCAACGTCCTGACTTTC. Amino acid sequence: CASSLGRTNVLTF. The complete variable domain, with remaining parts taken from reference TRBV18 and TRBJ2-6, reads NAGVMQNPRHLVRRRGQEARLRCSPMKGHSHVYWYRQLPEEGLKFMVYLQKENIIDESGMPKERFSAEFPKEGPSILRIQQVVRGDSAAYFCASSLGRTNVLTFGAGSRLTVL.

This clonotype was seen a few times. The chain has TRBV15 and TRBJ2-2; D is uncertain. CDR3 length: 16 residues. V shed 3 bases and J shed 1 base, with 12 bases lying between them. The germline gives CDR1 LNHNV, CDR2 YYDKDF (reference sequence). Written as DNA, the CDR3 is TGTGCCACCAGCAGGGATTATGTATGGAACACCGGGGAGCTGTTTTTT. It encodes CATSRDYVWNTGELFF.

This clonotype was seen only a few times. A read error may be the cause here, since a much bigger clone is one base away. The V and J genes are TRBV12-3 or TRBV12-4 and TRBJ2-5, with D perhaps TRBD1 (6 bases). Trimming stripped 10 bases from V and 5 bases from J, with 17 bases between. This CDR3 is built from 13 residues. For the CDR3, the DNA is TGTGCCATGACGATGGACAGTAGGGAGACCCAGTACTTC. Its protein is CAMTMDSRETQYF.

This chain joins TRBV2 and TRBJ2-5, with TRBD1 matching over 7 bases. TRBJ2-7 matches the DNA end more closely, so the J call is doubtful. The CDR3 has 14 amino acids. From germline, CDR1 is SNHLY and CDR2 FYNNEI. The CDR3 nucleotides read TGTGCCAGCAGTGAAGGCAGGGGGTGCAACGAGCAGTACTTC. This gives the protein CASSEGRGCNEQYF.

As concerns this clonotype: A clone one base away is much larger, so this may be a read error. The rearrangement links TRBV14 to TRBJ2-7; D might be TRBD1 (6 bases). The CDR3 is 16 residues long. Per the germline V gene, CDR1 is SGHDN and CDR2 is FVKESK. The CDR3, as DNA: TGTGCCAGCAGCCAAGATTCGTTGACAGGAAGGTACGTGCAGTACTTC. Translated: CASSQDSLTGRYVQYF.

This clonotype has at least ten counts. CDR3 sequence (DNA): TGTGCCAGCAGTAAAACTAGCGGGGGGGCAGTGGACAATGAGCAGTTCTTC. Translating it yields CASSKTSGGAVDNEQFF. J is TRBJ2-1 and V is TRBV6-7; 13 positions match TRBD2. TRBV6-7 is flagged as an ORF with uncertain function. CDR3 length equals 17 residues. The V gene end was trimmed by 5 bases and the J gene end by 5 bases; junction bases not matched to a gene: 9.

This clonotype was detected many times. This chain joins TRBV7-6 and TRBJ2-6; D is possibly TRBD1 (5 bases). Per germline, CDR1 SGHVS and CDR2 FNYEAQ. V lost 0 bases and J lost 0, with 12 bases in between. There are 18 residues in the CDR3. CDR3 amino acids: CASSLAGQGGSGANVLTF. CDR3 nucleotides: TGTGCCAGCAGCTTAGCGGGGCAGGGTGGCTCTGGGGCCAACGTCCTGACTTTC. The complete variable domain, with remaining parts taken from reference TRBV7-6 and TRBJ2-6, reads GAGVSQSPRYKVTKRGQDVALRCDPISGHVSLYWYRQALGQGPEFLTYFNYEAQQDKSGLPNDRFSAERPEGSISTLTIQRTEQRDSAMYRCASSLAGQGGSGANVLTFGAGSRLTVL.

The V gene is TRBV5-1, the J gene TRBJ2-5, with 11 bases fitting TRBD2. The V gene end was trimmed by 0 bases and the J gene end by 11 bases; junction bases not matched to a gene: 15. The CDR3 is made up of 17 amino acids. Germline V lookup: CDR1 SGHRS, CDR2 YFSETQ. The CDR3 spells CASSLELGTSGSNEQYF. The CDR3 bases are TGCGCCAGCAGCTTGGAATTAGGGACTAGCGGTAGCAATGAGCAGTACTTC.

In regard to this clonotype: A junction boundary mismatches the germline segment, possibly from a read error. This chain connects TRBV28 to TRBJ2-3; D uncertain. From germline, CDR1 is MDHEN and CDR2 SYDVKM. This CDR3 is 15 amino acids long. The CDR3 reads CAGSLSGWETNTQYF. Here the CDR3 DNA reads TGTGCCGGCAGTTTATCTGGGTGGGAAACTAATACGCAGTATTTT.

This clonotype was counted many times. The chain has TRBV28 and TRBJ1-2; maybe TRBD1 (5 bases). With 5 bases removed from V and 4 bases from J, the gap between germline ends came to 17 bases. From germline, CDR1 is MDHEN and CDR2 SYDVKM. There are 15 residues in the CDR3. CDR3 bases: TGTGCCAGCAGTGACCAGGGTACCTCTGCCTATGGCTACACCTTC. Translated: CASSDQGTSAYGYTF.

The V gene is TRBV9, the J gene TRBJ2-7, with no clear D. V gave up 0 bases and J gave up 2 bases, with 12 bases separating them. The CDR3 runs to 15 residues. Germline V gene data show CDR1 as SGDLS and CDR2 as YYNGEE. CDR3 DNA: TGTGCCAGCAGCGTAGACAGTTCCCCCGCCTACGAGCAGTACTTC. It translates to CASSVDSSPAYEQYF. The entire variable domain, with the rest obtained from reference TRBV9 and TRBJ2-7, is as follows: DSGVTQTPKHLITATGQRVTLRCSPRSGDLSVYWYQQSLDQGLQFLIQYYNGEERAKGNILERFSAQQFPDLHSELNLSSLELGDSALYFCASSVDSSPAYEQYFGPGTRLTVT.

As concerns this clonotype: A much larger clone lies one base from this, so it may be a read error. V usage is TRBV25-1 and J usage is TRBJ2-5, with D perhaps TRBD1 (6 bases). Trimming stripped 7 bases from V and 3 bases from J, with 15 bases between. This CDR3 has 14 amino acids. Germline CDR1 reads MGHDK; CDR2 reads SYGVNS. DNA of the CDR3: TGTGCCAGCACCCAGGGCAGGGGTGAAGAGACCCAGTACTTC. Amino acids: CASTQGRGEETQYF.

This rearrangement joins TRBV20-1 to TRBJ2-3; 7 nucleotides align to TRBD1. V lost 6 bases and J lost 0; bases outside the gene matches: 9. Germline CDR1 DFQATT, CDR2 SNEGSKA (reference sequence). There are 15 residues in the CDR3. CDR3 DNA: TGCAGTGCGTATACCGGGACAGCAAGCACAGATACGCAGTATTTT. Translated, it gives CSAYTGTASTDTQYF.

A remark on this clonotype: A much larger clonotype is one base distant, so this may be a read error. CDR3 DNA sequence: TGTGCCGGCAGCCAAGAAGGGAAAGGATATGGCTACACCTTC. The encoded protein is CAGSQEGKGYGYTF. The V gene is TRBV4-2, the J gene TRBJ1-2; D is unclear. The CDR3 covers 14 residues. The germline V gene has CDR1 LGHNA and CDR2 YNFKEQ.

Comment on this clonotype: A much larger clone is a single base away; this may be a read error. This chain connects TRBV6-5 to TRBJ2-1; maybe TRBD1 (5 bases). The germline CDR1 and CDR2 sequences are MNHEY and SVGAGI. The CDR3 spans 11 residues. The CDR3 bases are TGTGCCACAGGGTCCTACAATGAGCGGTTCTTC. Its protein product is CATGSYNERFF.

This clonotype was found many times. V gene TRBV28 combines with J gene TRBJ2-7; perhaps TRBD1 as D (7 bases). Trimming pared 7 bases from V and 4 bases from J, leaving 20 bases between. The CDR3 totals 15 residues. Per the germline V gene, CDR1 is MDHEN and CDR2 is SYDVKM. CDR3 nucleotides: TGTGCCAGCACCCGACAGGGTGGGGGGAAGTACGAGCAGTACTTC. Encoded protein: CASTRQGGGKYEQYF.

Note on this clonotype: The junction shows a germline mismatch at one end, possibly a read error. CDR3 coding DNA: TGTGCCTGCAGTTACCTGGGTAGCAATCAGCCCCAGCATTTT. This translates into CACSYLGSNQPQHF. The V call is TRBV6-2 or TRBV6-3, the J call TRBJ1-5; D is ambiguous. Germline values: CDR1 MNHEY, CDR2 SVGEGT. CDR3 length: 14 amino acids.

This clonotype was counted ten times or more. V is TRBV5-6 and J is TRBJ2-3; a weak D match, TRBD1 (7 bases). Germline V lookup: CDR1 SGHDT, CDR2 YYEEEE. Trimming removed 5 bases at V and 4 bases at J, with 17 bases between. This CDR3 has 15 residues. Written as DNA, the CDR3 is TGTGCCAGCAGTCTAAGACAGGGCGGGGCAGATACGCAGTATTTT. Translation gives CASSLRQGGADTQYF. The full variable domain, rest sourced from reference TRBV5-6 and TRBJ2-3, is DAGVTQSPTHLIKTRGQQVTLRCSPKSGHDTVSWYQQALGQGPQFIFQYYEEEERQRGNFPDRFSGHQFPNYSSELNVNALLLGDSALYLCASSLRQGGADTQYFGPGTRLTVL.

The sample holds a few counts of this clonotype. V gene TRBV30 combines with J gene TRBJ1-2; no reliable D call. The CDR3 totals 14 residues. Trimming took off 4 bases at V and 4 bases at J, with 16 bases between the two ends. The germline CDR1 and CDR2 sequences are GTSNPN and SVGIG (reference sequence). CDR3 in DNA: TGTGCCTGGAAAAGGTTACCCGAATCCTATGGCTACACCTTC. Its translation is CAWKRLPESYGYTF.

Regarding this clonotype: A read error is possible here, since a much larger clone lies one base away. This sequence joins TRBV24-1 and TRBJ2-5, with D uncertain. In germline, CDR1 is KGHDR, CDR2 SFDVKD. V was pared by 3 bases and J by 11 bases, with 24 bases between. The CDR3 totals 16 residues. For the CDR3, the DNA is TGTGCCACCAGTGATACGGGCAGGAAATCCTACAATGAGCAGTACTTC. As protein: CATSDTGRKSYNEQYF.

This clonotype was found many times. The chain has TRBV6-1 and TRBJ1-2; the match to TRBD1 covers 7 bases. The junction had 2 bases not matched to a gene; V was cut back by 1 base and J by 3 bases. This CDR3 spans 14 amino acids. CDR1 and CDR2 from the germline V gene are MNHNS and SASEGT. The CDR3 DNA sequence: TGTGCCAGCAGTGAAGAGGGACAGTACTATGGCTACACCTTC. This encodes CASSEEGQYYGYTF.